This TCR beta chain appears in the sequencing data of a study of T cell repertoires in cytomegalovirus infection. About the research overall: CMV epitopes, recently identified HLA-C-restricted and well-studied HLA-B-restricted, were used. From public TCR beta signatures came an indication of both CMV infection and matching HLA type. Overall study results and limits: Across the ex vivo response, the dominant clonotypes were HLA-C-restricted CMV-specific TCR beta clonotypes.

TCRdb independently ran MiXCR on the reads; one entry per CDR3 protein. Altogether hundreds of thousands of distinct CDR3 sequences are present, 32% being singletons, with the ten largest covering around 11%. The CDR3 is 14 amino acids. CDR1 is DFQATT, CDR2 SNEGSKA, per germline (reference sequence). Losses at the gene ends were 6 bases for V and 6 bases for J; bases not matched to a gene: 6. Details on this clonotype: Its antigen is still unknown.

Here the sequenced sample was cultured CD8+ T cells from PBMCs, taken from culture after CMV antigen stimulation. This chain links TRBV20-1 with TRBJ2-1; 12 positions agree with TRBD1. This TCR was sampled from a human donor in good health (CMV status not recorded). Some clones in this sample may be carry-over from other donors' samples. The chain's CDR3 is CSAHRDRGPNEQFF. In DNA, the CDR3 is TGCAGTGCCCACCGGGACAGGGGGCCCAATGAGCAGTTCTTC.